The 10 T cell receptor beta chains below come from one sample, sequenced in a study of blood T cells in healthy people across ages. PCR was performed a second time for about 7 to 12 cycles using a sample-barcoded 5' primer and a J-beta primer mix. TCRdb reprocessed the 5' RACE reads with MiXCR, giving one entry per CDR3 protein. The sample yields roughly 2 million distinct CDR3 sequences, around half seen once. Sequencing used blood. Source of these receptors: a woman aged 40-49 years in good health.

The V gene is TRBV28, the J gene TRBJ2-1; D uncertain. CDR3 size: 14 residues. Trimming took 2 bases from V and 7 from J, leaving 12 bases between them. Germline assignment: CDR1 MDHEN and CDR2 SYDVKM. The CDR3 region is CASSLGSWENEQFF. Written as DNA, the CDR3 is TGTGCCAGCAGTTTAGGGTCTTGGGAAAATGAGCAGTTCTTC.

The chain uses TRBV5-1 and TRBJ2-5, with D tentatively TRBD1 (6 bases). This CDR3 contains 14 residues. Trimming took 7 bases from V and 11 from J, leaving 24 bases between them. Germline loops: CDR1 SGHRS, CDR2 YFSETQ. Here the CDR3 reads CASETGTQNNEQYF. In nucleotides, the CDR3 is TGCGCCAGCGAAACCGGGACACAAAACAATGAGCAGTACTTC.

The chain recombines TRBV7-2 with TRBJ2-7; possible D gene TRBD1, 6 bases. The CDR3 is made up of 15 amino acids. CDR1 SGHTA and CDR2 FQGNSA come from the germline V gene. Trimming removed 0 bases at V and 2 bases at J, with 11 bases between. CDR3: CASSLAADSPYEQYF. DNA of the CDR3: TGTGCCAGCAGCTTAGCCGCGGACAGTCCCTACGAGCAGTACTTC. The variable domain in full, with the rest retrieved from reference TRBV7-2 and TRBJ2-7, is GAGVSQSPSNKVTEKGKDVELRCDPISGHTALYWYRQSLGQGLEFLIYFQGNSAPDKSGLPSDRFSAERTGGSVSTLTIQRTQQEDSAVYLCASSLAADSPYEQYFGPGTRLTVT.

The chain carries TRBV27 and TRBJ2-5; D is perhaps TRBD1 (6 bases). The J call may be incorrect, as the DNA end agrees better with TRBJ2-7. The germline gives CDR1 MNHEY, CDR2 SMNVEV (reference sequence). The CDR3 has 17 residues. CDR3 loop: CASKRGGRQGSSYEQYF. The CDR3 coding sequence is TGTGCCAGCAAGAGAGGAGGCCGCCAGGGGTCATCCTACGAGCAGTACTTC.

This clonotype turned up a few times. The V gene is TRBV24-1, the J gene TRBJ2-5; TRBD1 aligns across 11 bases. The CDR3 loop spans 17 amino acids. Germline CDR1 KGHDR, CDR2 SFDVKD. V trimming: 4 bases; J trimming: 5 bases; junction bases outside the gene matches: 11. The CDR3, as DNA: TGTGCCACCAGTGAACGCGGGACAGGGGGGGTTAGGGAGACCCAGTACTTC. Translating gives CATSERGTGGVRETQYF.

The V call is TRBV10-3, the J call TRBJ2-5; 7 nucleotides align to TRBD2. The J call may be faulty, since TRBJ2-7 better matches the DNA end. In germline, CDR1 is ENHRY, CDR2 SYGVKD. The length of the CDR3 is 16 residues. The CDR3 sequence: CAISGLRAGDHYEQYF. The CDR3 nucleotides read TGTGCCATCAGTGGATTGCGTGCGGGGGACCACTACGAGCAGTACTTC.

V gene TRBV6-5 combines with J gene TRBJ1-6; tentative D call: TRBD1 (6 bases). The ends were cut back, 5 bases at V and 10 bases at J, with 18 bases in the middle. This CDR3 spans 15 amino acids. Germline V gene lookup returns CDR1 MNHEY and CDR2 SVGAGI. The CDR3 nucleotides are TGTGCCAGCAGTAAACAGGGTTCCTTAGGATCACCCCTCCACTTT. The encoded protein is CASSKQGSLGSPLHF.

The chain has TRBV7-9 and TRBJ1-6; 8 bases map to TRBD1. Germline V gives CDR1 SEHNR, CDR2 FQNEAQ (reference sequence). The length of the CDR3 is 15 residues. Unmatched junction bases numbered 12, after V lost 6 bases and J lost 11 bases. The CDR3 loop is CASSPPQGASAPLHF. CDR3 nucleotide sequence: TGTGCCAGCAGTCCCCCTCAGGGGGCGTCTGCACCCCTCCACTTT.

V usage is TRBV20-1 and J usage is TRBJ2-4, with D perhaps matching TRBD1 (6 bases). Trimming removed 0 bases from V and 13 bases from J, with 19 bases in between. CDR1 is DFQATT, CDR2 SNEGSKA, per germline (reference sequence). The CDR3 extends over 14 amino acids. The CDR3 nucleotides read TGCAGTGCTAGAGATGCGGGTCTCGAGGGGGAGCAGTACTTC. Translation gives CSARDAGLEGEQYF.

The V call is TRBV4-3, the J call TRBJ1-5, with 10 bases matching TRBD1. Per the germline V gene, CDR1 is LGHNA and CDR2 is YSLEER. This CDR3 spans 14 amino acids. J gave up 8 bases and V 4 bases, and 5 bases lay outside the gene matches. The CDR3 bases are TGCGCCAGCAGCCCCGGGACAGGGGTTGAGCCCCAGCATTTT. Its translation: CASSPGTGVEPQHF.